Below, 6 T cell receptor beta chains from the same sample are listed, as sequenced in a study of graft-versus-host responses after intestinal transplantation. Antigens for these TCRs are unknown. Clones were read by immunoSEQ multiplex PCR, and TCRdb kept only the in-frame ones, dropping some. The data show 35,000 to 50,000 clones, about 95% seen once. Sequenced here: unstimulated CD8+ T cells sorted from spleen or lymph node cells, sampled before transplant. Source of these receptors: a human donor who was the organ donor for an intestinal transplant.

The V and J genes are TRBV6-5 and TRBJ2-1; 12 bases map to TRBD2. V shed 4 bases and J 2 bases; nucleotides not matched to a gene: 3. Germline V lookup: CDR1 MNHEY, CDR2 SVGAGI. This CDR3 has 16 amino acids. The CDR3 nucleotides are TGTGCCAGCAGTTCGACTAGCGGGGGAACCTACAATGAGCAGTTCTTC. Its protein is CASSSTSGGTYNEQFF.

The chain has TRBV2 and TRBJ2-5; D is tentatively TRBD1 or TRBD2 (5 bases each). Germline loops: CDR1 SNHLY, CDR2 FYNNEI. Trimming stripped 5 bases from V and 1 base from J, with 17 bases between. This CDR3 has 16 amino acids. DNA of the CDR3: TGTGCCAGCAGTAGCCTTCTTGGGACCCCCCAAGAGACCCAGTACTTC. Its translation: CASSSLLGTPQETQYF.

The rearrangement uses TRBV19 and TRBJ1-1, with D hard to call. CDR3 length: 15 amino acids. Germline V CDR1 and CDR2: LNHDA, SQIVND (reference sequence). The ends were cut back, 0 bases at V and 1 base at J, with 9 bases in the middle. Here the CDR3 reads CASSIDLWGNTEAFF. The CDR3 DNA reads TGTGCCAGTAGTATAGATCTATGGGGGAACACTGAAGCTTTCTTT. Variable domain in full (rest from reference TRBV19 and TRBJ1-1): DGGITQSPKYLFRKEGQNVTLSCEQNLNHDAMYWYRQDPGQGLRLIYYSQIVNDFQKGDIAEGYSVSREKKESFPLTVTSAQKNPTAFYLCASSIDLWGNTEAFFGQGTRLTVV.

The J gene is TRBJ2-3, the V gene TRBV4-2; D ambiguous. The CDR3 totals 16 residues. V lost 0 bases to trimming and J lost 2 bases, with 12 bases between them. Germline CDR1 is LGHNA and CDR2 is YNFKEQ. CDR3 nucleotides: TGTGCCAGCAGCCAAGATCGGCGGACGTTCACAGATACGCAGTATTTT. Translation gives CASSQDRRTFTDTQYF.

The rearrangement links TRBV6-1 to TRBJ1-1, with D possibly TRBD1 on 6 matching bases. The CDR3 sequence is 17 residues long. The V gene's germline CDR1 is MNHNS and CDR2 SASEGT. With 4 bases removed from V and 3 bases from J, the gap between germline ends came to 21 bases. The CDR3 nucleotides read TGTGCCAGCAGTGTACCCCGGGACACGGAGGAGTACACTGAAGCTTTCTTT. It yields the protein CASSVPRDTEEYTEAFF.

The V call is TRBV29-1, the J call TRBJ2-1; possibly TRBD2 for D (6 bases). Germline CDR1 reads SQVTM; CDR2 reads ANQGSEA. The length of the CDR3 is 15 residues. V dropped 2 bases and J dropped 2 bases, with 13 bases sitting between them. CDR3: CSVEPLARAYNEQFF. The DNA of the CDR3 is TGCAGCGTTGAACCCCTAGCGAGAGCCTACAATGAGCAGTTCTTC.